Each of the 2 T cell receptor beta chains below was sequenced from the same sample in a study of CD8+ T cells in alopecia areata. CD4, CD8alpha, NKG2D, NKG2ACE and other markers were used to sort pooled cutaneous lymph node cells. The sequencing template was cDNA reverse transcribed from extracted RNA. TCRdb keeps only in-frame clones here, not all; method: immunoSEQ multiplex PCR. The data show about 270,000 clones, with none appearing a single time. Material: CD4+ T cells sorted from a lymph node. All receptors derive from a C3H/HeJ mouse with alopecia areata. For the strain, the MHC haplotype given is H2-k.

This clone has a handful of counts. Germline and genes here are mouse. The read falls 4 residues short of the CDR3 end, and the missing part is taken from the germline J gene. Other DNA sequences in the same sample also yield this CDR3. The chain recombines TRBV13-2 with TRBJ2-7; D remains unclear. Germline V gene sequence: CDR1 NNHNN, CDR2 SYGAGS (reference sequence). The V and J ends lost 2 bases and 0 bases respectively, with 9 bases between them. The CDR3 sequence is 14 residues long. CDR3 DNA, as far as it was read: TGTGCCAGCGGTGACCCTGGAAGCTCCTAT. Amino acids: CASGDPGSSY. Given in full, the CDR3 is CASGDPGSSYEQYF.

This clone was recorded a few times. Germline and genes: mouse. CDR3 loop: CASGDAGGRPDTQYF. The CDR3 bases that were read are TGTGCCAGCGGTGATGCGGGGGGGCGCCCAGAC. The chain has TRBV13-2 and TRBJ2-5; 8 bases are shared with TRBD2. The read terminates 4 residues ahead of where the CDR3 ends, so the germline J gene completes it. This CDR3 comprises 15 residues. The germline CDR1 and CDR2 sequences are NNHNN and SYGAGS (reference sequence).